Below are 15 T cell receptor beta chains sequenced from a single sample in a study of human thymus T cells. Measured with immunoSEQ multiplex PCR; TCRdb has only the in-frame clones, and not every one. The sample has about 130,000 clones, about 95% seen once. Resections obtained during corrective heart surgery supplied the thymus tissue. Sequencing input: thymus tissue. Receptors were obtained from a boy younger than two with a congenital heart defect but otherwise immunologically healthy.

V and J are TRBV19 and TRBJ1-2; no firm D call. Trimming shortened V by 4 bases and J by 5 bases, and 14 bases separated the two germline ends. The CDR3 loop spans 14 amino acids. Germline CDR1 is LNHDA and CDR2 is SQIVND (reference sequence). The CDR3 DNA is TGTGCCAGTAGTAGCGGGTCCGTCCGATATGGCTACACCTTC. Its protein is CASSSGSVRYGYTF.

This chain joins TRBV6-5 and TRBJ2-5; unclear D gene. The germline V gene has CDR1 MNHEY and CDR2 SVGAGI. V was trimmed by 6 bases and J by 1 base, leaving 9 bases between them. The CDR3 contains 13 residues. CDR3 DNA: TGTGCCAGCAGCCCGGACCCCCAAGAGACCCAGTACTTC. As protein: CASSPDPQETQYF.

This chain uses TRBV6-5 with TRBJ2-7, with D possibly being TRBD2 (6 bases). The CDR3 has 14 amino acids. V gave up 5 bases and J gave up 2 bases, with 13 bases separating them. Per germline, CDR1 MNHEY and CDR2 SVGAGI. CDR3 coding DNA: TGTGCCAGCAGTGATAGCGGCAGGACCTACGAGCAGTACTTC. Encoded protein: CASSDSGRTYEQYF.

The rearrangement links TRBV30 to TRBJ2-3, with 11 bases fitting TRBD2. CDR3 length equals 18 residues. Looked up from germline, CDR1 is GTSNPN and CDR2 is SVGIG (reference sequence). V shed 0 bases, J shed 1 base, and the junction held 9 bases outside the gene matches. The CDR3 reads CAWSVKIAGGPGTDTQYF. CDR3 coding DNA: TGTGCCTGGAGTGTAAAGATAGCGGGGGGGCCGGGCACAGATACGCAGTATTTT. Complete variable domain (other parts from reference TRBV30 and TRBJ2-3): SQTIHQWPATLVQPVGSPLSLECTVEGTSNPNLYWYRQAAGRGLQLLFYSVGIGQISSEVPQNLSASRPQDRQFILSSKKLLLSDSGFYLCAWSVKIAGGPGTDTQYFGPGTRLTVL.

The chain combines TRBV2 with TRBJ2-7; 7 bases align to TRBD1. Germline V CDR1 and CDR2: SNHLY, FYNNEI. This CDR3 contains 14 residues. V lost 6 bases to trimming and J lost 5 bases; unmatched junction nucleotides: 10. This chain's CDR3 is CASSRGRGLNEQYF. CDR3 in DNA: TGTGCCAGCAGCCGAGGTAGGGGGCTCAACGAGCAGTACTTC.

The chain employs TRBV30 and TRBJ1-4; D is perhaps TRBD1 (5 bases). From germline, CDR1 is GTSNPN and CDR2 SVGIG (reference sequence). Between the trimmed V and J ends, which lost 4 bases and 2 bases, there was a span of 26 bases. The CDR3 extends over 19 amino acids. This CDR3 reads CAWTQSLRRDPTTNEKLFF. In DNA, the CDR3 is TGTGCCTGGACCCAATCCCTGCGTCGGGACCCCACCACTAATGAAAAACTGTTTTTT.

This clone has just one count. The chain is built from TRBV10-2 and TRBJ2-2, with a tentative D call TRBD2 (6 bases). Germline V gene data show CDR1 as WSHSY and CDR2 as SAAADI. There are 14 residues in the CDR3. Trimming shortened V by 8 bases and J by 1 base, and 11 bases separated the two germline ends. CDR3 sequence reads: CASGLEGNTGELFF. The CDR3 DNA follows: TGCGCCAGCGGCCTGGAGGGGAACACCGGGGAGCTGTTTTTT.

This chain joins TRBV6-6 and TRBJ1-1; D not certain. The V end was cut by 2 bases, the J end by 0 bases, with 7 bases between. CDR1 is MNHNY, CDR2 SVGAGI, per germline (reference sequence). The CDR3 loop spans 14 amino acids. The chain's CDR3 is CASSYVGVNTEAFF. The CDR3 nucleotides are TGTGCCAGCAGTTACGTGGGCGTGAACACTGAAGCTTTCTTT.

The chain combines TRBV14 with TRBJ1-2; 9 bases are a match to TRBD1. From germline, CDR1 is SGHDN and CDR2 FVKESK. This CDR3 contains 18 residues. V was pared by 0 bases and J by 5 bases, with 13 bases of the junction left unmatched. CDR3 sequence reads: CASSQDGPGQGKGYGYTF. CDR3 coding DNA: TGTGCCAGCAGCCAAGACGGACCGGGACAGGGAAAAGGTTATGGCTACACCTTC.

The chain has TRBV28 and TRBJ2-7; D is possibly TRBD2 (7 bases). The V gene lost 5 bases and the J gene lost 6 bases, with 17 bases spanning the gap. This CDR3 has 14 amino acids. The V gene's germline CDR1 is MDHEN and CDR2 SYDVKM. The CDR3 reads CASSTSGTSSEQYF. The CDR3 nucleotides read TGTGCCAGCAGTACGAGCGGGACATCAAGCGAGCAGTACTTC.

The chain links TRBV14 to TRBJ2-1; 10 nucleotides match TRBD2. Looked up from germline, CDR1 is SGHDN and CDR2 is FVKESK. There are 18 residues in the CDR3. The ends lost 2 bases at V and 1 base at J; junction bases unmatched: 8. The chain's CDR3 is CASSQRLAGAPSYNEQFF. In nucleotides, the CDR3 is TGTGCCAGCAGCCAACGCCTAGCGGGGGCCCCTTCCTACAATGAGCAGTTCTTC.

This clone was picked up one time. The chain couples TRBV4-1 to TRBJ2-1, with TRBD2 matching over 10 bases. V lost 3 bases, J lost 3 bases, and 5 bases stayed unmatched. CDR1 is MGHRA, CDR2 YSYEKL, per germline. The length of the CDR3 is 16 residues. The CDR3 region is CASSQGAGGRYNEQFF. For the CDR3, the DNA is TGCGCCAGCAGCCAGGGAGCGGGGGGGCGCTACAATGAGCAGTTCTTC.

This rearrangement joins TRBV11-2 to TRBJ1-2, with TRBD1 identical over 11 bases. J gave up 5 bases and V 3 bases, and 11 bases lay outside the gene matches. The CDR3 is 17 residues long. Germline V CDR1 and CDR2: SGHAT, FQNNGV. The CDR3 loop is CASSLGLRDRGRYGYTF. The CDR3 region has the DNA TGTGCCAGCAGCTTGGGTTTGAGGGACAGGGGGAGATATGGCTACACCTTC.

Details on this clone: The sample contains more than one DNA sequence encoding this CDR3. The J gene is TRBJ2-7, the V gene TRBV7-2; TRBD2 aligns across 13 bases. The CDR3 is 15 amino acids. Germline V gene sequence: CDR1 SGHTA, CDR2 FQGNSA. V trimming: 4 bases; J trimming: 2 bases; junction bases outside the gene matches: 2. In DNA form, the CDR3 reads TGTGCCAGCAGCTCACTAGCGGGGGGGCCCTACGAGCAGTACTTC. Its translation: CASSSLAGGPYEQYF.

The chain has TRBV4-2 and TRBJ2-3; 11 bases map to TRBD2. V gave up 4 bases and J gave up 3 bases; unmatched junction bases: 3. Germline CDR1 reads LGHNA; CDR2 reads YNFKEQ. CDR3 size: 15 residues. The CDR3 DNA reads as TGTGCCAGCAGCCGAGCTAGCGGGGGGACAGATACGCAGTATTTT. Translation: CASSRASGGTDTQYF.